These T cell receptor beta chains were read from a single sample in a study of PD-1 blockade in classical Hodgkin lymphoma. The protocol was immunoSEQ multiplex PCR, while the TCRdb copy is restricted to in-frame clones and leaves out a portion. The sample yields approximately 98,000 clones, roughly nine tenths seen once. The material was peripheral blood mononuclear cells (PBMCs), obtained before the second cycle of nivolumab. These receptor sequences come from a human donor with classical Hodgkin lymphoma. Both conserved end residues are part of each CDR3. D genes are given only for firm matches. Some rows mark clone size as missing; the rest say once, few, many or name a class of expanded clone.

J gene,clone size,D gene,V gene,CDR3 DNA,CDR3 protein
TRBJ2-6,once,TRBD1,TRBV19,TGTGCCAGTTCGGACAGGGCTGGGGCCAACGTCCTGACTTTC,CASSDRAGANVLTF
TRBJ2-3,-,TRBD1,TRBV29-1,TGCAGCGTTTCCCGGGACAGGGGGACAGATACGCAGTATTTT,CSVSRDRGTDTQYF
TRBJ2-2,-,TRBD1,TRBV7-8,TGTGCCAGCAGCTTCACAGGTTATGGCGGGACAGGTGGTGCCGGGGAGCTGTTTTTT,CASSFTGYGGTGGAGELFF
TRBJ2-3,-,-,TRBV5-1,TGCGCCAGCAGCTTGGTTTCCGGGAATATCGCAGATACGCAGTATTTT,CASSLVSGNIADTQYF
TRBJ1-1,few,TRBD1,TRBV11-2,TGTGCCAGCAGCTTTGAGCGGACAGGATTGAACACTGAAGCTTTCTTT,CASSFERTGLNTEAFF
TRBJ1-5,-,-,TRBV7-6,TGTGCCAGCAGCTTAGGCCAGCGGGGGGGGGCCTATAGCAATCAGCCCCAGCATTTT,CASSLGQRGGAYSNQPQHF
TRBJ2-7,-,TRBD2,TRBV14,TGTGCCAGCAGCCGTCGGGGGATTGCCGGGACTAGCGGGATCTACGAGCAGTACTTC,CASSRRGIAGTSGIYEQYF
TRBJ1-1,-,-,TRBV19,TGTGCCAGTATGGTCGGTCCCGGCGGGAACACTGAAGCTTTCTTT,CASMVGPGGNTEAFF
TRBJ2-7,-,-,TRBV4-2,TGTGCCAGCAGCCAAGAACGGGTTGGCGGGGTCCTCTACGAGCAGTACTTC,CASSQERVGGVLYEQYF
TRBJ1-2,-,TRBD1,TRBV19,TGTGCCAGTAGTGGAAACAGGGGAATGTATGGCTACACCTTC,CASSGNRGMYGYTF
TRBJ2-6,few,TRBD1,TRBV7-2,TGTGCCAGCATCCCGGGACAGGGAAGCTCTGGGGCCAACGTCCTGACTTTC,CASIPGQGSSGANVLTF
TRBJ2-1,-,-,TRBV28,TGTGCCAGCAGCCTTTACAATGAGCAGTTCTTC,CASSLYNEQFF
TRBJ2-7,-,-,TRBV11-2,TGTGCCAGCAGCCTCCGGGAGACGGAAACCTACGAGCAGTACTTC,CASSLRETETYEQYF
TRBJ2-7,-,TRBD2,TRBV7-9,TGTGCCAGCAGCTGGGGACTAGCGGGAAGCCACGAGCAGTACTTC,CASSWGLAGSHEQYF
TRBJ1-3,-,-,TRBV27,TGTGCCAGCAGTTTAGTGGGGGCGGCTGGAAACACCATATATTTT,CASSLVGAAGNTIYF
TRBJ2-2,-,-,TRBV7-9,TGTGCCAGCAGCTTAGCGGTCGAGCTGTTTTTT,CASSLAVELFF
TRBJ2-2,-,TRBD1,TRBV27,TGTGCCAGCAGGAAGGGACAGCAAAACACCGGGGAGCTGTTTTTT,CASRKGQQNTGELFF
TRBJ1-1,few,TRBD1,TRBV2,TGTGCCAGCAGTGGGGACAGAAACACTGAAGCTTTCTTT,CASSGDRNTEAFF
TRBJ1-4,-,-,TRBV7-9,TGTGCCAGCAGCCATACAGGGTGGGATGAAAAACTGTTTTTT,CASSHTGWDEKLFF
TRBJ1-3,-,-,TRBV10-2,TGCGCCAGCAGTACCTGGGGGCCTACTGGAAACACCATATATTTT,CASSTWGPTGNTIYF
TRBJ2-1,-,-,TRBV5-1,TGCGCCAGCAGCTTGGCTGTCTCCTACAATGAGCAGTTCTTC,CASSLAVSYNEQFF
TRBJ1-1,-,TRBD1,TRBV28,TGTGCCAGCAGCGAAAGGACAGGGGCAAGGGGCACTGAAGCTTTCTTT,CASSERTGARGTEAFF
TRBJ2-7,-,-,TRBV30,TGTGCCTGGAGTTGGGGCCCCGAACCCTACGAGCAGTACTTC,CAWSWGPEPYEQYF
TRBJ1-2,-,-,TRBV15,TGTGCCACCAGCAGAGATCCTGCCCCCTCCTATGGCTACACCTTC,CATSRDPAPSYGYTF